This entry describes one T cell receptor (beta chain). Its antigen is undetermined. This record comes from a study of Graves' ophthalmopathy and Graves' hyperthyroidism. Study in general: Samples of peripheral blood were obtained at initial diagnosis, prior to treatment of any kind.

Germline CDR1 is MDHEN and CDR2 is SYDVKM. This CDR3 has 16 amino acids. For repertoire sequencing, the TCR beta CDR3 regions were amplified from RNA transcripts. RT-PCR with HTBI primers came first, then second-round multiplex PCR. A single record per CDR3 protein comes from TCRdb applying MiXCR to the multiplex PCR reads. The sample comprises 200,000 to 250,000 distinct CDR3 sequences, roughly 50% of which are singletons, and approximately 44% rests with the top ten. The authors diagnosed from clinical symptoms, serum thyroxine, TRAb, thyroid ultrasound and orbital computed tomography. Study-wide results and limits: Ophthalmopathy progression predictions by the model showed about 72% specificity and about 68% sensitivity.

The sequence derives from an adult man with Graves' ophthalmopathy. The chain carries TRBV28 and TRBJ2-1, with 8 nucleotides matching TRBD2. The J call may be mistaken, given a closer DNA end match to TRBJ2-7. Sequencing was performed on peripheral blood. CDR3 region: CASSLGAAAGVDEQYF. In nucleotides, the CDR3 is TGTGCCAGCAGTTTAGGAGCGGCAGCGGGAGTTGACGAGCAGTACTTC.